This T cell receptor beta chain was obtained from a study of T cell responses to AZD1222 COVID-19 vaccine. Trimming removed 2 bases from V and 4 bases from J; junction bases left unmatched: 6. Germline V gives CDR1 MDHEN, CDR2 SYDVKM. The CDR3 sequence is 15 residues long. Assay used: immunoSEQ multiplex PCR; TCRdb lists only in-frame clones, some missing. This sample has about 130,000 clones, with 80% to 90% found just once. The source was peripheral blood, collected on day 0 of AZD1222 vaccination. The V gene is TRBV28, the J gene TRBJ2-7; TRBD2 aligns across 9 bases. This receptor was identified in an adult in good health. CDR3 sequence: CASSLVLAGLYEQYF. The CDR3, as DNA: TGTGCCAGCAGTTTAGTGCTAGCGGGACTGTACGAGCAGTACTTC.